This TCR beta chain was recovered during a study of T-cell reconstitution after alpha-beta-depleted transplantation in children. With 0 bases removed from V and 0 bases from J, the gap between germline ends came to 15 bases. The germline gives CDR1 LGHDT, CDR2 YNNKEL (reference sequence). The CDR3 is 18 residues long. Construction of the TCRbeta library involved unique molecular identifiers. One entry per CDR3 protein, called by TCRdb with MiXCR from the PCR reads. The sample has 110,000 or so distinct CDR3 sequences, 6.4% seen once. Comment on this clonotype: Its antigen is unidentified.

Study-wide results and caveats: Reports say that about two months after transplant, the alpha-beta T cells came out of several hundred graft clones that had expanded. One year post-transplant, T-cell counts and diversity were largely derived from T cells produced anew. Some patients showed high day-60 TCRbeta diversity, which derived from surviving recipient T cells and thymic progenitors.

The source was PBMCs, mostly from graft donor cells, collected 360 days after TCRalphabeta/CD19-depleted stem cell transplant. V usage is TRBV3-1 and J usage is TRBJ1-3; TRBD1 might be the D (5 bases). This clonotype was sampled from a male patient between 2 and 10 years old who had a stem cell transplant for acute lymphoblastic leukemia, so the T cells may come from the graft donor. CDR3 nucleotides: TGTGCCAGCAGCCAAGATCGGGGCCTGAGTAGCTCTGGAAACACCATATATTTT. Its protein is CASSQDRGLSSSGNTIYF.